Here is one T cell receptor (beta chain) with its context. Germline V CDR1 and CDR2: KGHSH, LQKENI. V was pared by 1 base and J by 4 bases, with 17 bases between. The CDR3 has 17 amino acids. Both subsets, CD45RA+ naive and CD45RA-negative memory, were split from the CD4+ cells. Investigators spread the genomic DNA of each subset evenly over several immunoSEQ plates. The repertoire was sequenced with immunoSEQ multiplex PCR; TCRdb's copy has only in-frame clones and lacks some. The sample includes 2 million to 2.5 million clones, almost 96% of them seen just once. The data belong to a study of shared clonotypes between healthy human individuals.

The TCR was taken from a man aged 18 to 35 in good health. The sample was naive CD4+ T cells sorted from blood. Described subset: CD45RA+ positively selected. The rearrangement uses TRBV18 and TRBJ2-1; tentative D call: TRBD2 (6 bases). The CDR3 sequence is CASSPRELATGYNEQFF. In DNA form, the CDR3 reads TGTGCCAGCTCACCACGAGAGCTAGCGACGGGATACAATGAGCAGTTCTTC.